This T cell receptor (beta chain) was profiled in a study of T cells after somatic rescue of genetic block. The germline V gene has CDR1 SGHRS and CDR2 YFSETQ. The CDR3 length is 14 residues. V was pared by 0 bases and J by 2 bases, with 8 bases between. Profiling relied on immunoSEQ multiplex PCR, and the TCRdb table lists in-frame clones only, not all of them. The repertoire has 110,000 or so clones, about nine tenths of them found once; the top ten carry approximately 1.3%. The TCR sequence derives from a woman in her late teens or twenties. V and J are TRBV5-1 and TRBJ1-1; D is ambiguous. What was sequenced was peripheral blood mononuclear cells (PBMCs). CDR3 region: CASSLGLPNTEAFF. The DNA for the CDR3 is TGCGCCAGCAGCTTGGGTCTGCCTAACACTGAAGCTTTCTTT. The whole variable domain, remainder taken from reference TRBV5-1 and TRBJ1-1, is KAGVTQTPRYLIKTRGQQVTLSCSPISGHRSVSWYQQTPGQGLQFLFEYFSETQRNKGNFPGRFSGRQFSNSRSEMNVSTLELGDSALYLCASSLGLPNTEAFFGQGTRLTVV.